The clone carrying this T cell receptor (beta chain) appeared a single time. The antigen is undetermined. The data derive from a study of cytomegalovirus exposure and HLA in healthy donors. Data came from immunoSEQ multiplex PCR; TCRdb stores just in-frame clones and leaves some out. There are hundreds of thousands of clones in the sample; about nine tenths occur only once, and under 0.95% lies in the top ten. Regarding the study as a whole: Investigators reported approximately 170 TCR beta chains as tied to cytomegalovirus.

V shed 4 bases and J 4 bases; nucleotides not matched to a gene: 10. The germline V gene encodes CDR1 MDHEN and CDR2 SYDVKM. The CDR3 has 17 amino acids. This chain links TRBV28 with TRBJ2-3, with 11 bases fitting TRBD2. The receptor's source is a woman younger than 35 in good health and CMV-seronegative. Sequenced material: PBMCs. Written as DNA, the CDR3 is TGTGCCAGCAGTTCTCTGTATAGCGGGAGGGCCCCAGATACGCAGTATTTT. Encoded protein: CASSSLYSGRAPDTQYF. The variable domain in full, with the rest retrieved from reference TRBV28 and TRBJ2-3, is DVKVTQSSRYLVKRTGEKVFLECVQDMDHENMFWYRQDPGLGLRLIYFSYDVKMKEKGDIPEGYSVSREKKERFSLILESASTNQTSMYLCASSSLYSGRAPDTQYFGPGTRLTVL.